This T cell receptor (beta chain) stems from a study of T cells after yellow fever vaccination. Across the study: SMART-Seq v4 Ultra Low Input prepared the low-cell-number fractions. Study results and caveats: Most clones from primary vaccination resurfaced after the booster (about 95% CD4, around 90% CD8).

Germline CDR1 SGHTA, CDR2 FQGTGA. This CDR3 comprises 13 residues. Between the trimmed V and J ends, which lost 5 bases and 0 bases, there was a span of 7 bases. This clonotype has just a few counts. The antigen is unknown. UMIs were added to TCR cDNA along with a universal primer site when it was made by 5'RACE template switching. TCRdb reprocessed the 5' RACE reads via MiXCR and lists one record per CDR3 protein. Of under 300,000 distinct CDR3 sequences in the sample, less than 8.5% are singletons; the top ten hold approximately 0.85%. Sequences were derived from CD4+ T cells sorted from PBMCs, sampled 15 days after the yellow fever booster vaccination. The TCR originated in a man aged 30 to 39 who received the YFV17D yellow fever vaccine. The chain joins TRBV7-3 to TRBJ1-1; D gene ambiguous. The CDR3 coding sequence is TGTGCCAGCAGCCCCCGGATGAACACTGAAGCTTTCTTT. Amino acid sequence: CASSPRMNTEAFF. Full variable domain (outside the CDR3, taken from reference TRBV7-3 and TRBJ1-1): GAGVSQTPSNKVTEKGKYVELRCDPISGHTALYWYRQSLGQGPEFLIYFQGTGAADDSGLPNDRFFAVRPEGSVSTLKIQRTERGDSAVYLCASSPRMNTEAFFGQGTRLTVV.